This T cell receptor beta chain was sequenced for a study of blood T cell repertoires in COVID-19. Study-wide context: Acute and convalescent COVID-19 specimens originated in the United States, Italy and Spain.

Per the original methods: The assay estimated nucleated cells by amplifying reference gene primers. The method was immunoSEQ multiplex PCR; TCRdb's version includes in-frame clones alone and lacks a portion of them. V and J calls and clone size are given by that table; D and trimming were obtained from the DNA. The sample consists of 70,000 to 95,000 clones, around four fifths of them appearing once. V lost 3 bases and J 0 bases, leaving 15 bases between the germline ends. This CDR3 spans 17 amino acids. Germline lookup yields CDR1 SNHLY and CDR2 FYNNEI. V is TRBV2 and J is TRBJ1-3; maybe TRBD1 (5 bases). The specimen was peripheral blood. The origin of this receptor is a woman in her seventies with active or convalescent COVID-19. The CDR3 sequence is CASSERGRGGSGNTIYF. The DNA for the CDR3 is TGTGCCAGCAGTGAGCGGGGCAGAGGTGGCTCTGGAAACACCATATATTTT.